This entry describes one T cell receptor (beta chain). These data originate in a study of preoperative IRX-2 immunotherapy in early breast cancer. The sample's treatment: preoperative locoregional IRX-2 cytokine immunotherapy. Patients received preoperative, locoregional IRX-2 cytokine immunotherapy in a phase Ib study. Germline V lookup: CDR1 SGHKS, CDR2 YYEKEE (reference sequence). The CDR3 consists of 14 residues. Trimming pared 3 bases from V and 6 bases from J, leaving 13 bases between. Data came from immunoSEQ multiplex PCR; TCRdb stores just in-frame clones and leaves some out. The table has about 23,000 clones, roughly nine tenths seen once.

The source material was tumor tissue, sampled after IRX-2 immunotherapy. This receptor was obtained from a human donor with breast cancer. V gene TRBV5-5 combines with J gene TRBJ2-1; D is unclear. CDR3 sequence (DNA): TGTGCCAGCAGCTGGGATGCCGCAGGCAATGAGCAGTTCTTC. Translated, it gives CASSWDAAGNEQFF. Full variable domain (missing parts from reference TRBV5-5 and TRBJ2-1): DAGVTQSPTHLIKTRGQQVTLRCSPISGHKSVSWYQQVLGQGPQFIFQYYEKEERGRGNFPDRFSARQFPNYSSELNVNALLLGDSALYLCASSWDAAGNEQFFGPGTRLTVL.